This TCR beta chain was profiled in a study of cytomegalovirus exposure and HLA in healthy donors. Trimming took off 7 bases at V and 1 base at J, with 23 bases between the two ends. Germline values: CDR1 MDHEN, CDR2 SYDVKM. The CDR3 spans 17 residues. The method was immunoSEQ multiplex PCR; TCRdb's version includes in-frame clones alone and lacks a portion of them. The sample consists of 100,000 to 120,000 clones, approximately 85% of them appearing once. The source is a woman aged 18-29 years in good health and CMV-seronegative. The chain has TRBV28 and TRBJ2-7; weak D call: TRBD1 (5 bases). Material: PBMCs. The DNA for the CDR3 is TGTGCCAGCAAAACAACAGGCCTGGCACCAACATCCTACGAGCAGTACTTC. Translation gives CASKTTGLAPTSYEQYF.